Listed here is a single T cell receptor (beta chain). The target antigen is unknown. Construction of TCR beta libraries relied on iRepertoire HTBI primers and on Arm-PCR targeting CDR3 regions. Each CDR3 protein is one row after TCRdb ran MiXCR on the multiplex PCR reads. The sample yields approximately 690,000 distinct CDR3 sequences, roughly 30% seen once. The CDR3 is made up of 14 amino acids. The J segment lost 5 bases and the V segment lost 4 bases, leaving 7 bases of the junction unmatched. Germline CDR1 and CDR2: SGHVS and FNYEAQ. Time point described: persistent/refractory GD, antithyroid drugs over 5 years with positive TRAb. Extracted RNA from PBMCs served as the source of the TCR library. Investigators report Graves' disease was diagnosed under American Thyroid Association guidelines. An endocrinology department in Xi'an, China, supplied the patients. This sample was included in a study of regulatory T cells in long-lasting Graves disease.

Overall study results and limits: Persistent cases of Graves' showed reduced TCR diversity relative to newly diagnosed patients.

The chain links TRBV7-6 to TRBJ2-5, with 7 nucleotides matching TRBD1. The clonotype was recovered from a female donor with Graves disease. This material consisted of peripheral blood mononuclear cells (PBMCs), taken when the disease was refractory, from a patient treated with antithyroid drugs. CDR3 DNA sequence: TGTGCCAGCAGCTCGACAGGGTTGATGGAGACCCAGTACTTC. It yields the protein CASSSTGLMETQYF.